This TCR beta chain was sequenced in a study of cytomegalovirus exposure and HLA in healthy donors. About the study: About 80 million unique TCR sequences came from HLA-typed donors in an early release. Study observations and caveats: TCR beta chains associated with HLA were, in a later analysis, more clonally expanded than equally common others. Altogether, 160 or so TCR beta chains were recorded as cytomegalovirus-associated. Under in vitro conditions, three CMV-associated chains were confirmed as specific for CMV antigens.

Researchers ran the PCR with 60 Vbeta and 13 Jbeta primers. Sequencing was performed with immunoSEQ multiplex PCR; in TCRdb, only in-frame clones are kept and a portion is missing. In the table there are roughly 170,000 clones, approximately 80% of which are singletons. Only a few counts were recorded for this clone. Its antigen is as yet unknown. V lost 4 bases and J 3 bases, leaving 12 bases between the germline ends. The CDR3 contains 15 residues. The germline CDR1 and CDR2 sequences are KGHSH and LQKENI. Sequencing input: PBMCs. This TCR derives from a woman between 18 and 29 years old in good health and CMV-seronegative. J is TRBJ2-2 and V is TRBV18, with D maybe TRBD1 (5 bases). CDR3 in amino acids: CASSRARVDTGELFF. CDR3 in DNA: TGTGCCAGCTCACGGGCCAGGGTGGACACCGGGGAGCTGTTTTTT.